These T cell receptor beta chains were read from a single sample in a study of blood T cells in healthy people across ages. TCRdb re-called the 5' RACE reads with MiXCR, one entry per CDR3 protein. Of 650,000 to 800,000 distinct CDR3 sequences listed, around 42% are singletons. The specimen sequenced was blood. Receptors were obtained from a man aged 60-69 years in good health. CDR3s include the opening cysteine and the closing phenylalanine or tryptophan. The order of the fields is V gene, J gene, D gene, clone size, CDR3 DNA, CDR3 protein. A D gene is named only where the DNA matches it firmly. Size values are once, few and many counts, or a class for expanded clones, and some rows have none.

TRBV7-9	TRBJ2-1	TRBD1	few	TGTGCCAGCAGCTCCGGACAGGGGGCGGACAATGAGCAGTTCTTC	CASSSGQGADNEQFF
TRBV6-5	TRBJ2-3	TRBD2	NA	TGTGCCAGCAGTTACTCAACTAGCGGGGTGACAGATACGCAGTATTTT	CASSYSTSGVTDTQYF
TRBV9	TRBJ1-1	NA	NA	TGTGCCAGCAGCCCGATTCGGGGCGAGAGAGAAGCTTTCTTT	CASSPIRGEREAFF
TRBV7-2	TRBJ2-3	TRBD1	NA	TGTGCCAGCAGCTTTAACCCCGGGACAGAGTTAGGAGATACGCGGTATTTT	CASSFNPGTELGDTRYF
TRBV6-6	TRBJ1-2	TRBD1	NA	TGTGCCAGCAGTTATATGGGGACAGGGTTCTATGGCTACACCTTC	CASSYMGTGFYGYTF
TRBV6-6	TRBJ1-1	NA	NA	TGTGCCAGCAGTTACTGGGGAGCTGAAGCTTTCTTT	CASSYWGAEAFF
TRBV18	TRBJ2-4	NA	NA	TGTGCCAGCTCACCTAGTTCAGGGAAGAAGCAGTACTTC	CASSPSSGKKQYF
TRBV3-1	TRBJ2-5	TRBD2	many	TGTGCCAGCAGCCAAGAGACTAGCGGGGGTTATCCGACCAAGACCCAGTACTTC	CASSQETSGGYPTKTQYF
TRBV20-1	TRBJ2-5	TRBD2	once	TGCAGTGCTGGGCGGGGGGCGCGAGAGACCCAGTACTTC	CSAGRGARETQYF
TRBV7-2	TRBJ1-2	NA	NA	TGTGCCAGCAGCCCCTCCGCTAATGGGGACTATGGCTACACCTTC	CASSPSANGDYGYTF
TRBV5-1	TRBJ1-5	NA	NA	TGCGCCAGCAGCTTGCAAGGGGCTTTGGATCAGCCCCAGCATTTT	CASSLQGALDQPQHF
TRBV20-1	TRBJ1-5	TRBD1	NA	TGCAGTGCTAGACCGTACACGGGACAGGGGATTATGAGCAATCAGCCCCAGCATTTT	CSARPYTGQGIMSNQPQHF
TRBV12-3/TRBV12-4	TRBJ1-6	TRBD1	NA	TGTGCCAGCAGCCGGGGACAGCAAAATTCACCCCTCCACTTT	CASSRGQQNSPLHF
TRBV20-1	TRBJ2-6	NA	NA	TGCAGTGCTAGAGACGCAGAGGGGAGAATCCGCTCTGGGGCCAACGTCCTGACTTTC	CSARDAEGRIRSGANVLTF
TRBV5-1	TRBJ2-5	TRBD1	NA	TGCGCCAGCAGCGGGAGGACAGGGATCGAGACCCAGTACTTC	CASSGRTGIETQYF
TRBV28	TRBJ2-7	TRBD1	NA	TGTGCCAGCAGCTCCTCCGGGACAGGGGTCCACGAGCAGTACTTC	CASSSSGTGVHEQYF
TRBV7-3	TRBJ2-7	TRBD2	few	TGTGCCAGCAGCTTAACTAGCGGGGCCGGGTACGAGCAGTACTTC	CASSLTSGAGYEQYF
TRBV20-1	TRBJ1-6	TRBD1	NA	TGCAGTGCTGATCCGGGACAGGGGAAGAATTCACCCCTCCACTTT	CSADPGQGKNSPLHF
TRBV5-1	TRBJ2-7	NA	once	TGCGCCAGCAGTAAACAGGACCCTGAGGCCTACGAGCAGTACTTC	CASSKQDPEAYEQYF
TRBV7-3	TRBJ2-1	TRBD1	few	TGTGCCAGCAGCTTATATGGGACAGGGGGCCAGAAAGAGCAGTTCTTC	CASSLYGTGGQKEQFF
TRBV6-2/TRBV6-3	TRBJ2-1	TRBD2	many	TGTGCCAGCAGTTATCTAGCGGGGGGGAAGAGCTCCTACAATGAGCAGTTCTTC	CASSYLAGGKSSYNEQFF
TRBV21-1	TRBJ2-1	NA	NA	TGTGCCAGCAGCAAAGACAGGGGGCTCTACAATGAGCAGTTCTTC	CASSKDRGLYNEQFF
TRBV3-1	TRBJ2-1	NA	once	TGTGCCAGCAGCCAACAGGGTGGAGCGGATGAGCAGTTCTTC	CASSQQGGADEQFF
TRBV2	TRBJ2-5	NA	NA	TGTGCCAGCAGTGAGACAAAAGGGGGGGGCCGCGAGACCCAGTACTTC	CASSETKGGGRETQYF
TRBV6-6	TRBJ1-2	NA	NA	TGTGCCAGCAGTTATAACAAAGGAACAGGGTCAAACTATGGCTACACCTTC	CASSYNKGTGSNYGYTF
TRBV12-3/TRBV12-4	TRBJ2-1	TRBD2	NA	TGTGCCAGCAGGTCCGGGACTAGCGGTTACAATGAGCAGTTCTTC	CASRSGTSGYNEQFF